The 21 T cell receptor beta chains listed next were all sequenced from one sample in a study of CD8+ T cells in alopecia areata. Regarding treatment: oral pan-JAK inhibitor, 5-10 mg twice daily. Extracted RNA was reverse transcribed, and the resulting cDNA served as sequencing template. The table came from immunoSEQ multiplex PCR; TCRdb's copy has only in-frame clones and leaves some out. Seen here are about 190,000 clones, roughly 53% observed once, and the top ten hold around 13%. Sequenced material: CD8+ T cells sorted from blood, taken at week 24, from a patient treated with tofacitinib. The receptor set was obtained from a human donor with alopecia areata.

The chain recombines TRBV7-3 with TRBJ1-1; D remains ambiguous. The germline gives CDR1 SGHTA, CDR2 FQGTGA. The CDR3 is made up of 14 amino acids. Deletions cut 5 bases from V and 3 bases from J, with 13 bases between. For the CDR3, the DNA is TGTGCCAGCAGCCCAAATGGGCTGGACACTGAAGCTTTCTTT. It is translated as CASSPNGLDTEAFF. Filled out from reference TRBV7-3 and TRBJ1-1, the complete variable domain reads GAGVSQTPSNKVTEKGKYVELRCDPISGHTALYWYRQSLGQGPEFLIYFQGTGAADDSGLPNDRFFAVRPEGSVSTLKIQRTERGDSAVYLCASSPNGLDTEAFFGQGTRLTVV.

A few counts support this clone. This chain uses TRBV6-5 with TRBJ2-5; D is unclear. In germline, CDR1 is MNHEY, CDR2 SVGAGI. This CDR3 has 12 residues. Trimming left V 6 bases short and J 5 bases short, with 10 bases between. CDR3 DNA: TGTGCCAGCAGCCCCCCCAGTGAGACCCAGTACTTC. Its translation: CASSPPSETQYF.

This chain joins TRBV7-9 and TRBJ1-6; D unresolved. Germline V gene data show CDR1 as SEHNR and CDR2 as FQNEAQ (reference sequence). CDR3 length: 15 residues. Trimming stripped 5 bases from V and 8 bases from J, with 16 bases between. The CDR3 bases are TGTGCCAGCAGCACCAACAATATACCCTATTCACCCCTCCACTTT. Translation gives CASSTNNIPYSPLHF.

The chain combines TRBV2 with TRBJ2-6; perhaps TRBD2 as D (5 bases). This CDR3 is 14 amino acids long. Germline-derived CDR1 and CDR2 are SNHLY and FYNNEI. V lost 10 bases to trimming and J lost 1 base, with 11 bases between them. The CDR3 here is CAISDFSGANVLTF. The CDR3 DNA reads as TGTGCCATTTCGGACTTTTCTGGGGCCAACGTCCTGACTTTC.

On this clone: One end of the junction fails to match germline, which may point to a read error. This chain connects TRBV13 to TRBJ1-1, with D perhaps TRBD1 (5 bases). Per germline, CDR1 PRHDT and CDR2 FYEKMQ (reference sequence). CDR3 length: 15 residues. CDR3 protein: CASSLGRDLNTEAFF. DNA of the CDR3: TGTGCCAGCAGCCTAGGGCGGGACCTGAACACTGAAGCTTTCTTT.

This sequence joins TRBV5-6 and TRBJ2-3; D is possibly TRBD1 (6 bases). V was clipped by 6 bases and J by 6 bases, with 17 bases between them. This CDR3 is built from 14 residues. The germline V gene has CDR1 SGHDT and CDR2 YYEEEE. For the CDR3, the DNA is TGTGCCAGCACCGGAACAGGGACCTATGATACGCAGTATTTT. Translating it yields CASTGTGTYDTQYF.

This CDR3 is CASSYQGSEQYF. The CDR3 nucleotides are TGTGCCAGCAGTTACCAGGGCTCCGAGCAGTACTTC. J is TRBJ2-7 and V is TRBV6-6; maybe TRBD1 (5 bases). Germline values: CDR1 MNHNY, CDR2 SVGAGI (reference sequence). Trimming took off 2 bases at V and 6 bases at J, with 8 bases between the two ends. The CDR3 extends over 12 amino acids.

The rearrangement joins TRBV29-1 to TRBJ2-7; 7 bases are a match to TRBD1. V shed 4 bases and J 2 bases; nucleotides not matched to a gene: 8. This CDR3 spans 14 amino acids. The V gene's germline CDR1 is SQVTM and CDR2 ANQGSEA. CDR3 DNA sequence: TGCAGCGTTGTCCCGGGACAGATGACCTACGAGCAGTACTTC. Its protein is CSVVPGQMTYEQYF.

The chain carries TRBV4-1 and TRBJ1-1; D is ambiguous. Trimming removed 0 bases from V and 5 bases from J, with 16 bases in between. The length of the CDR3 is 16 residues. The germline gives CDR1 MGHRA, CDR2 YSYEKL. The chain's CDR3 is CASSQDRFLGRTEAFF. The CDR3 nucleotides are TGCGCCAGCAGCCAAGATCGGTTTTTAGGGAGGACTGAAGCTTTCTTT.

This clone was counted ten times or more. The chain is built from TRBV6-1 and TRBJ2-3, with 7 bases aligning to TRBD2. J gave up 4 bases and V 7 bases, and 8 bases lay outside the gene matches. Germline CDR1 MNHNS, CDR2 SASEGT. The CDR3 spans 14 residues. CDR3 protein: CASTAGDGADTQYF. The CDR3 nucleotides are TGTGCCAGCACGGCGGGGGACGGTGCAGATACGCAGTATTTT.

This clone occurred once. The genes are TRBV9 and TRBJ2-7, with 9 bases that match TRBD1. Germline CDR1 SGDLS, CDR2 YYNGEE. The length of the CDR3 is 14 residues. V was pared by 4 bases and J by 4 bases, with 6 bases of the junction left unmatched. CDR3 coding DNA: TGTGCCAGCAGCCTGCGGGACAGGGATTACGAGCAGTACTTC. Its protein product is CASSLRDRDYEQYF.

The chain carries TRBV5-1 and TRBJ1-2, with 12 bases matching TRBD1. CDR3 size: 16 residues. The junction had 8 bases not matched to a gene; V was cut back by 4 bases and J by 4 bases. In germline, CDR1 is SGHRS, CDR2 YFSETQ. Here the CDR3 DNA reads TGCGCCAGCAGCCTCGGGGACAGGGGGCGCTTCTATGGCTACACCTTC. Protein: CASSLGDRGRFYGYTF.

In nucleotides, the CDR3 is TGTGCCAGCAGTGATCATCCGGGACCGCGGAATGAAAAACTGTTTTTT. It is translated as CASSDHPGPRNEKLFF. The chain carries TRBV2 and TRBJ1-4; possible D gene TRBD1, 5 bases. This CDR3 is 16 amino acids long. The V end was cut by 3 bases, the J end by 5 bases, with 16 bases between. Germline V gene sequence: CDR1 SNHLY, CDR2 FYNNEI.

This chain links TRBV9 with TRBJ1-1; possibly TRBD1 for D (5 bases). The CDR3 runs 14 residues. Germline CDR1 reads SGDLS; CDR2 reads YYNGEE. The V and J ends lost 0 bases and 2 bases respectively, with 8 bases between them. Written as DNA, the CDR3 is TGTGCCAGCAGCGTAGTAGACAGCAACACTGAAGCTTTCTTT. Amino acid sequence: CASSVVDSNTEAFF.

V gene TRBV7-9 combines with J gene TRBJ1-1; a possible D gene is TRBD1 (6 bases). Deletions cut 4 bases from V and 0 bases from J, with 12 bases between. This CDR3 region has 15 residues. Germline-derived CDR1 and CDR2 are SEHNR and FQNEAQ (reference sequence). Here the CDR3 reads CASSSRQDLNTEAFF. The CDR3 nucleotides read TGTGCCAGCAGCTCTCGACAGGATTTGAACACTGAAGCTTTCTTT.

CDR3 residues: CASRLGQGLYNEQFF. The CDR3 DNA sequence: TGTGCCAGCAGATTGGGACAGGGGCTCTACAATGAGCAGTTCTTC. V and J are TRBV27 and TRBJ2-1, with TRBD1 matching 10 bases. The germline gives CDR1 MNHEY, CDR2 SMNVEV (reference sequence). The CDR3 has 15 amino acids. The V and J ends lost 6 bases and 3 bases, in that order; junction bases with no gene match: 5.

V is TRBV7-9 and J is TRBJ1-5; no reliable D call. V shed 4 bases and J shed 5 bases, with 12 bases lying between them. The CDR3 runs to 14 residues. CDR1 is SEHNR and CDR2 is FQNEAQ in the germline V gene (reference sequence). CDR3 residues: CASSYPGGDQPQHF. For the CDR3, the DNA is TGTGCCAGCAGCTACCCCGGCGGGGATCAGCCCCAGCATTTT.

The V gene is TRBV7-2, the J gene TRBJ2-3; D unresolved. CDR3 size: 15 residues. CDR1 is SGHTA and CDR2 is FQGNSA in the germline V gene. V was shortened by 3 bases and J by 0 bases, with 10 bases between the two germline ends. CDR3 bases: TGTGCCAGCAGCTTCTATGATACTAGCACAGATACGCAGTATTTT. Translation gives CASSFYDTSTDTQYF. The complete variable domain, with remaining parts taken from reference TRBV7-2 and TRBJ2-3, reads GAGVSQSPSNKVTEKGKDVELRCDPISGHTALYWYRQSLGQGLEFLIYFQGNSAPDKSGLPSDRFSAERTGGSVSTLTIQRTQQEDSAVYLCASSFYDTSTDTQYFGPGTRLTVL.

V gene TRBV12-5 combines with J gene TRBJ1-5; D gene uncertain. CDR1 and CDR2 (germline): LGHNT, FRNRAP. The CDR3 covers 12 residues. The ends were cut back, 0 bases at V and 6 bases at J, with 3 bases in the middle. This CDR3 reads CASGLVGQPQHF. The DNA of the CDR3 is TGTGCTAGTGGTTTGGTAGGTCAGCCCCAGCATTTT.

DNA of the CDR3: TGCGCCAGCAGTCAATCAGGGCCTTTTTATCAGCCCCAGCATTTT. It specifies CASSQSGPFYQPQHF. The V and J genes are TRBV23-1 and TRBJ1-5; D remains ambiguous. TRBV23-1 is designated an ORF whose function remains uncertain. The germline V and J ends were trimmed by 0 bases and 5 bases, with 11 bases remaining between them. The CDR3 totals 15 residues.

The rearrangement uses TRBV27 and TRBJ1-6; 7 bases map to TRBD1. CDR3 length: 14 residues. Germline V gives CDR1 MNHEY, CDR2 SMNVEV (reference sequence). V shed 6 bases and J 7 bases; nucleotides not matched to a gene: 6. The CDR3 DNA reads as TGTGCCAGCAGGCGGGGGACAGAGAATTCACCCCTCCACTTT. Residues: CASRRGTENSPLHF.